This is a list of T cell receptor beta chains from one sample in a study of spatial heterogeneity in lung cancer. One entry per CDR3 protein results from TCRdb running MiXCR on the 5' RACE reads. The data contain thousands of distinct CDR3 sequences, 2.5% to 3.5% of them singletons. This specimen was lung tumor tissue, taken at surgery. The receptors were gathered from a male donor with early-stage non-small cell lung cancer. CDR3s include the opening cysteine and the closing phenylalanine or tryptophan. The D gene is left open where the match is weak. Clone sizes are shown as once, few, many or a size class.

TRBJ2-3 | TRBV18 | . | many | CASSPPTSRDTQYF | TGTGCCAGCTCACCGCCGACTAGTCGGGATACGCAGTATTTT
TRBJ2-5 | TRBV28 | TRBD2 | many | CASSRLAAETQYF | TGTGCCAGCAGCCGACTAGCGGCGGAGACCCAGTACTTC
TRBJ2-5 | TRBV4-1 | TRBD2 | many | CASSQGLLLAGKETQYF | TGCGCCAGCAGCCAAGGCCTTTTACTAGCGGGAAAAGAGACCCAGTACTTC
TRBJ1-2 | TRBV28 | . | many | CATLRPPGGAF | TGTGCCACCCTCCGGCCCCCGGGGGGAGCCTTC
TRBJ1-1 | TRBV10-3 | . | many | CAHSGGNTEAFF | TGTGCCCATTCCGGGGGGAACACTGAAGCTTTCTTT
TRBJ1-1 | TRBV7-2 | . | medium-sized | CASSLGRNTEAFF | TGTGCCAGCAGCTTAGGAAGGAACACTGAAGCTTTCTTT
TRBJ1-1 | TRBV10-2 | TRBD1 | many | CASSRQGVGTEAFF | TGCGCCAGCAGTAGACAGGGGGTAGGGACTGAAGCTTTCTTT
TRBJ1-5 | TRBV2 | TRBD1 | many | CASSTGTGDSQPQHF | TGTGCCAGCAGTACCGGGACAGGGGACAGTCAGCCCCAGCATTTT
TRBJ2-1 | TRBV20-1 | . | few | CSARILGLGENEQFF | TGCAGTGCTAGAATCCTCGGGTTGGGGGAAAATGAGCAGTTCTTC
TRBJ2-7 | TRBV28 | TRBD1 | medium-sized | CASSSLGQGVNEQYF | TGTGCCAGCAGTTCCCTGGGACAGGGGGTCAACGAGCAGTACTTC
TRBJ1-2 | TRBV13 | . | medium-sized | CASSLDSPNYGYTF | TGTGCCAGCAGCTTAGACTCTCCTAACTATGGCTACACCTTC
TRBJ1-1 | TRBV5-4 | . | many | CASSSGQLNTEAFF | TGTGCCAGCAGCTCTGGACAATTGAACACTGAAGCTTTCTTT
TRBJ2-2 | TRBV7-9 | . | many | CASPPVQRNTGELFF | TGTGCCAGCCCCCCGGTCCAGAGGAACACCGGGGAGCTGTTTTTT
TRBJ2-5 | TRBV24-1 | TRBD1 | many | CATSDFGQGKETQYF | TGTGCCACCAGTGATTTCGGACAGGGTAAAGAGACCCAGTACTTC
TRBJ1-5 | TRBV15 | TRBD1 | medium-sized | CATSAGTEGQPQHF | TGTGCCACCAGCGCTGGGACAGAGGGTCAGCCCCAGCATTTT
TRBJ2-7 | TRBV10-3 | . | many | CAISEWGAPYEQYF | TGTGCCATCAGTGAGTGGGGGGCCCCCTACGAGCAGTACTTC